This TCR beta chain was captured by sequencing in a study of cytomegalovirus exposure and HLA in healthy donors (TCRdb year 2017). General notes on the study: According to an earlier analysis of around 600 of the donors, some 180 million T cells yielded 117 million unique TCR beta sequences and about 300 Gb of sequence data. About 300 gigabases of sequencing data and approximately 91 million unique TCR sequences made up an early release that covered nearly 650 HLA-typed donors. The genetic ancestry cluster associated with self-reported Caucasian donors included around 76% of the roughly 390 genotyped donors. The study was designed to test whether signatures of past pathogen exposure could be identified by cataloging public T cell receptors. The study profiled the T cell repertoires of some 610 subjects by immunosequencing and related them to cytomegalovirus serostatus. A separate validation cohort of about 110 different subjects was used in addition to the roughly 700-subject first cohort. To predict cytomegalovirus infection status, the study brought together high-throughput TCR immunosequencing, statistical association of individual TCRs with disease status, and machine learning. A later analysis re-examined previously published TCR beta repertoires from roughly 720 donors and added high-resolution HLA genotyping to investigate patterns of TCR occurrence. Rather than drawing on any new phenotypic data, the later analysis identified candidate immune exposures from TCR beta sequences and the way those sequences occurred across donors. An earlier analysis of fewer than 700 of the donors applied high-throughput TCR beta sequencing to assess whether each TCR beta V gene segment acted as functional or pseudogenic. Donor age, sex, ethnicity and CMV serostatus were compiled together with the repertoire data. A later genetic analysis used genome-wide SNP genotypes for about 55% of the 666 donors, treating that subset as a discovery cohort. Every repertoire in the discovery cohort had been generated on one and the same sequencing platform. HLA typing covered class I and class II loci at four-digit resolution. The number of typed donors differed by locus: 629-630 for A, B, C, DRB1 and DQB1; 522 for DQA1; 606 for DPA1; and 400 to 480 for DPB1. Roughly five DR-DQ haplotypes were handled as single units for association and clustering, since linkage in the cohort was strong. On average, approximately 250,000 unique TCR beta nucleotide sequences were sequenced per donor among about 400 genotyped donors of the cohort, with about 17% of those sequences being non-productive.

The cohort comprised 550 to 700 healthy bone marrow donors. At the time of sampling, all cohort members were nominally healthy, though unrecorded immune exposures were likely present. The donor tested CMV seronegative and was one of the 352 seronegative cohort members. A peripheral blood sample was provided by each donor, and peripheral blood mononuclear cells were used for TCR beta sequencing. Genomic DNA extraction from the blood cell samples was performed with the Qiagen DNeasy Blood Extraction Kit. To note about this clone: This receptor's antigen is unknown.

The library came from the immunoSEQ multiplex PCR assay. A mixture of 60 forward primers for TCR Vbeta segments and 13 reverse primers for TCR Jbeta segments was used in the multiplex PCR. Amplification of the CDR3 region of rearranged TCR beta genes was performed with a multiplex PCR assay on genomic DNA. On the Illumina HiSeq System, the amplified TCR beta libraries were sequenced as 87-base-pair reads. In the authors' own workflow: In a later analysis, some 80 million unique TCR beta chains were counted across the 500 to 700 repertoires, and roughly 11 million of these chains were shared by at least two donors. A nearest-neighbor algorithm error-corrected the raw reads and collapsed the reads into unique sequences, merging closely related sequences to remove PCR and sequencing errors. Alignment of CDR3 sequences to IMGT reference sequences was used to assign V, D and J gene segments. Each retained sequence needed at least a six-nucleotide match to both a V gene segment and a J gene segment. Rearrangements were called productive when the CDR3 lacked stop codons and stayed in frame with V and J; all others were non-productive. Following IMGT convention, CDR3 was defined as the stretch from the second conserved V-encoded cysteine to the conserved J-encoded phenylalanine. In an earlier analysis of just under 600 of the donors, sequences lacking an unambiguous match to a single V gene segment were excluded. An earlier analysis of almost 600 of the donors classified V segments as functional when productive rearrangements were above 56.7% and as segregating when the standard deviation between donors was above 5%. A statistical classification framework was built to diagnose cytomegalovirus status from the catalog of TCR beta chain sequences. In a later analysis, TCR nucleotide sequences were compared against IMGT/GENE-DB human TR gene sequences so that V and J genes could be assigned. The TCRdist pipeline was used in a later analysis to assign CDR3 sequences and most-parsimonious VDJ recombination scenarios. In a later analysis, each TCR beta chain was defined by its CDR3 amino acid sequence together with its V-gene family, and reads lacking a unique V-gene family were excluded. To address suspected cross-contamination and a sequencing artifact, a later analysis removed under 600 highly shared, low-generation-probability nucleotide sequences. In a later analysis, a clonal expansion index for each public chain was calculated from normalized within-repertoire ranks of inferred template counts. In a later analysis, generation probabilities were computed with a VDJ recombination model fitted to out-of-frame rearrangements, and the resulting probabilities were checked against IGoR. In a later analysis, hypergeometric tests were used to score TCR-TCR, TCR-HLA and TCR-CMV co-occurrence, with a repertoire-size bias correction applied to TCR pairs. To estimate false discovery rates, a later analysis permuted the HLA or CMV assignments 20 times. In a later analysis, co-occurring TCRs were grouped using DBSCAN, and TCRdist sequence similarity was added for clustering within HLA-allele-positive subsets. For co-occurrence clustering, repertoires with fewer than 30,000 or more than 120,000 public chains were excluded, along with roughly 5 repertoires with anomalous nucleotide sharing. TCRdb obtained this table from immuneACCESS and retained in-frame rearrangements with V and J assigned. These tables miss some clones; where compared with another copy, unresolved V genes account for less than half of the shortfall, and the remainder is unexplained. V, J and clone size reflect that table, while D and trimming were determined from the DNA. This sample's table has entries for approximately 140,000 clones. The biggest ten clones account for over 2% of the sample.

General conclusions and limits of the study: Linkage disequilibrium might explain the correlated functional status among segregating V segments, but an unknown experimental factor could not be excluded. Because some donors lacked HLA typing at each locus, the association tests relied only on the typed subset. In an earlier analysis of about 540 of the donors, most TCR beta V segments were observed in productive rearrangements about 90% or about 30% of the time, broadly matching IMGT annotations. The classifier was reported to diagnose cytomegalovirus status with high specificity and sensitivity in both the original and validation cohorts. CMV serostatus was the only immune exposure information available for the cohort. According to a later analysis, TCR association rates differed among HLA loci, with DRB1 alleles showing the most associated TCRs and HLA-C alleles showing the fewest. The cohort was sequenced for TCR beta chains only, and without alpha or paired-chain data the features that could be detected were limited. A further reported finding was that TCR beta sequences accurately predicted the HLA-A and HLA-B alleles for most subjects in the first cohort. Most TCR sequences were seen in very few donors, while some public TCRs were found in many individuals. According to the authors, the approach could potentially be generalized to other disease states and immunological phenotypes. Some IMGT-functional V segments, including TRBV6-2 and TRBV6-3, could not be told apart with the 87-base-pair reads, so those segments were excluded. An association between a missense DCLRE1C variant and V-gene and J-gene trimming of TCR beta chains was found in a later genetic analysis and replicated in an independent cohort. The study listed 150 to 200 TCR beta chains as associated with cytomegalovirus. Strong co-occurrence of HLA alleles, especially DR and DQ, made assigning TCR associations to individual alleles difficult. A later analysis found that HLA-associated TCR beta chains were more clonally expanded and had lower generation probabilities than equally common non-associated chains. According to a later genetic analysis, donors in an Asian-associated ancestry cluster had fewer N-insertions in productive TCRs than the approximately 670-donor mean. Sequencing depth was assumed to be roughly uniform across donors in the presence/absence analyses, though that assumption may not hold. Several of the top co-occurrence clusters appeared to be linked to parvovirus B19, influenza, CMV and Epstein-Barr virus, according to a later analysis. Specific HLA alleles were associated with 16,951 TCR beta sequences at a false discovery rate of 0.05 in a later analysis. The sequencing pipeline was judged likely to have produced a cluster of highly shared sequence variants as a technical artifact. In vitro tests confirmed that a few of the cytomegalovirus-associated TCR beta chains recognize cytomegalovirus antigens. In a later analysis, most CMV-associated TCR beta chains were found to appear HLA-restricted, with HLA associations seemingly driven largely by CMV exposure. About 17 rarely observed V segments, including chromosome 9 orphons, were excluded from the earlier analysis of just under 600 of the donors because counts were too low.

Reading the germline V gene gives CDR1 MGHDK and CDR2 SYGVNS. Unmatched junction bases come to 11, with V trimmed by 5 bases and J by 2 bases. The CDR3 covers 17 residues, taking in both the cysteine and the phenylalanine. The only DNA kept is the CDR3, 51 bases in frame from the first base. This TCR was recovered from a woman between 18 and 29 years old in good health and CMV-seronegative. Sequenced input: PBMCs. In this chain, TRBV25-1 is recombined with TRBJ2-2; 7 bases in the junction line up with TRBD2. The DNA sequence is given as TGTGCCAGCAGTACAATCGGACTAGAAGGCAACACCGGGGAGCTGTTTTTT. Translated, it reads CASSTIGLEGNTGELFF.